The clone carrying this T cell receptor (beta chain) was picked up many times. J was trimmed by 3 bases and V by 5 bases; bases with no gene match: 8. Germline V CDR1 and CDR2: SEHNR, FQNEAQ (reference sequence). This CDR3 region has 15 residues. From roughly 390 ng of RNA, a library with molecular barcoded alpha/delta and beta/gamma adaptors was made. TCRdb redid the calling of the reads with MiXCR, one entry per CDR3 protein. Of tens of thousands of distinct CDR3 sequences in the sample, 20% are singletons; the top ten hold about 17%. This record belongs to a study of read filtering for tumor transcriptome and immune sequencing. As for the study in general: Transcriptome libraries were built from DNase-treated RNA.

The source of this sequence is a donor over 35 with multiple myeloma. The chain links TRBV7-9 to TRBJ2-7, with 9 bases that match TRBD1. The sample comprised a population of CD138-negative cells sorted from bone marrow. CDR3 DNA sequence: TGTGCCAGCAGCCCGACCGGGACAGGGAACTACGAGCAGTACTTC. Its protein is CASSPTGTGNYEQYF.